This TCR beta chain comes out of a study of T cells after yellow fever vaccination (dated by TCRdb to between 2017 and 2020). Regarding the research as a whole: The SMART-Seq v4 Ultra Low Input RNA kit was used to prepare libraries from fractions with low cell numbers. To follow T-cell clones before and after both primary and booster YFV17D yellow fever vaccination, bulk TCR alpha and beta repertoires underwent longitudinal sequencing. Blood samples were taken at several timepoints before and after primary and secondary immunization, and bulk PBMC replicates and cell subsets were isolated. Two healthy male donors made up the cohort, one aged 18 to 30 years and the other aged 30 to 40 years. Paper-wide results and their limitations: Most clones expanded after primary vaccination (96% of CD4 and roughly 88% of CD8) were re-detected after the booster, suggesting that broad memory maintenance occurred. Because the study included only a couple of donors, the extent to which the findings can be generalized is limited. A small share of clonotypes occurred in both CD4 and CD8 compartments, likely arising from convergent recombination. The secondary T-cell response was weaker than the primary response but faster, peaking on day 5 instead of day 15. Computational filtering was required because FACS-sorted repertoires could contain abundant contaminating clonotypes from the bulk population.

Reading from cysteine to phenylalanine, the CDR3 counts 16 amino acids. Of all the DNA, just the CDR3 is kept, 48 bases in frame from base 1. Via the germline V gene, CDR1 is MGHRA and CDR2 YSYEKL. Here V drops 1 base and J drops 8 bases, and the junction holds 8 bases not matched to any gene. The label giving this sample's treatment or condition can be read as: live attenuated yellow fever vaccine strain. At each blood-draw timepoint, two biological replicates of bulk PBMCs were obtained. PBMCs were isolated from peripheral blood using a standard Ficoll-Paque protocol. RNA was extracted with TriZol from bulk PBMCs, CD4 and CD8 fractions, and dextramer-positive and dextramer-negative fractions. TCR cDNA was made using 5'RACE template switching, a step that added a universal primer site and unique molecular identifiers. cDNA synthesis was primed from both the TCR alpha and TCR beta constant segments. Library amplification used two PCR steps, and the second PCR step added sample barcodes and sequencing adapters. Sequencing of libraries was done on Illumina HiSeq 2500 (2x100 bp) or NovaSeq (2x150 bp). Regarding the original processing steps: MIGEC was used to demultiplex reads and collapse the reads into UMI consensus sequences, and MiXCR was used for V(D)J alignment. Using edgeR on replicate PBMC samples, clonotypes were called vaccine-responding if FDR was below 0.01 and the log2 fold change was above 5 up to day 15. Each bulk clonotype received a CD4 or CD8 identity based on whether the sequenced CD4 or CD8 repertoire contained that clonotype at higher abundance. The public reads were quality trimmed at Q25 with fastp and then assembled into clones with MiXCR by TCRdb, keeping productive beta chains. Each entry is one CDR3 protein sequence, shown with its most common DNA and genes. The V and J calls shown here were made by TCRdb, not taken from the authors' results. A total of some 400,000 distinct CDR3 sequences appear in this sample, roughly 6.1% of them only once. The ten largest account for about 15% of the sample.

Concerning this clonotype: The clone's antigen remains unknown. Base qualities are not provided; no much larger clone lies one nucleotide away.

The sequence derives from a man aged 25 to 40 who received the YFV17D yellow fever vaccine. This sequence uses TRBV4-1 and TRBJ2-3, and 11 bases in between align with TRBD2. The specimen comprised PBMCs, sampled 5 days after the yellow fever booster vaccination. The CDR3: CASSQGVAGGPGTQYF. The DNA sequence is TGCGCCAGCAGCCAAGGGGTAGCGGGAGGGCCAGGTACGCAGTATTTT.